This T cell receptor (beta chain) was sequenced in a study of blood T cell repertoires in COVID-19. Overall study context: From the United States, Italy and Spain came samples of acute and convalescent COVID-19. The analysed material was cDNA or gDNA that came from T cells, B-cell-depleted T cells, or PBMCs.

Authors' processing steps: Amplification with reference gene primers provided the estimates of nucleated cell counts. Produced via immunoSEQ multiplex PCR; TCRdb's table is partial and in-frame only. The DNA was the basis for D and trimming; V, J and clone size are from that table. Seen here are roughly 570,000 clones, approximately 91% observed once, and the top ten hold roughly 7.4%. The CDR3 extends over 14 amino acids. J lost 0 bases, V lost 10 bases, and 9 bases had no gene match. Germline loops: CDR1 MDHEN, CDR2 SYDVKM. This rearrangement joins TRBV28 to TRBJ2-7, with 7 bases fitting TRBD2. The clonotype comes from a woman aged 45-65 years with COVID-19, enrolled during active disease. Specimen: peripheral blood. Here the CDR3 DNA reads TGTGCCACCGTAAGGGAGGGAGGCTCCTACGAGCAGTACTTC. It specifies CATVREGGSYEQYF.